This T cell receptor (beta chain) was recovered during a study of T cell responses to AZD1222 COVID-19 vaccine. Findings of the study overall: The peak T cell response came first, and repertoires were sampled only after it. Clonal diversity may have been underestimated, and the donors were mostly white British, with more females than males. Two AZD1222 administrations were followed by greater Spike-specific TCR breadth and depth. The study found vaccine-associated CD4 TCRs spanning spike, dominant at 160-218 and 743-854.

As to this clone: The antigen remains undetermined.

Method: immunoSEQ multiplex PCR; TCRdb's copy keeps in-frame clones and lacks some. The data hold about 120,000 clones, with around 91% observed a single time. Germline V gene data show CDR1 as SGDLS and CDR2 as YYNGEE. This CDR3 contains 13 residues. Trimming pared 2 bases from V and 3 bases from J, leaving 8 bases between. The V and J genes are TRBV9 and TRBJ1-1; D may be TRBD1 (5 bases). The sequence derives from an adult in good health. Sample: peripheral blood, taken on day 0 of AZD1222 vaccination. The DNA for the CDR3 is TGTGCCAGCAGCGTGGGGCCGGACACTGAAGCTTTCTTT. Its protein is CASSVGPDTEAFF. Complete variable domain (other parts from reference TRBV9 and TRBJ1-1): DSGVTQTPKHLITATGQRVTLRCSPRSGDLSVYWYQQSLDQGLQFLIQYYNGEERAKGNILERFSAQQFPDLHSELNLSSLELGDSALYFCASSVGPDTEAFFGQGTRLTVV.